Sequencing of this T cell receptor beta chain was carried out in a study of cytomegalovirus exposure and HLA in healthy donors. This clone was counted a few times. What it binds is unknown. The length of the CDR3 is 15 residues. V dropped 1 base and J dropped 4; count of bases not matched to a gene: 8. The germline V gene has CDR1 SGHRS and CDR2 YFSETQ. Using immunoSEQ multiplex PCR, the repertoire was profiled, and TCRdb retains in-frame clones only, with some absent. This sample has more than 130,000 clones; 88% occur once, and the top ten carry over 6.5%. Study-level results: Some TCR beta chains (164 of them) were listed as cytomegalovirus-associated.

The genes are TRBV5-1 and TRBJ2-7; 7 bases match TRBD1. The sample consisted of PBMCs. The clonotype was recovered from a woman under 30 in good health and CMV-seropositive. This CDR3 reads CASSLRGQGQYEQYF. The DNA for the CDR3 is TGCGCCAGCAGCTTGAGGGGGCAGGGACAGTACGAGCAGTACTTC.